This T cell receptor beta chain is from a study of OX40 agonist ivuxolimab in advanced cancers. Patients were ruled out by autoimmune disease history or systemic immunosuppression. Using immunoSEQ multiplex PCR, the repertoire was profiled, and TCRdb retains in-frame clones only, with some absent. The sample has roughly 41,000 clones, about 89% seen once. V was trimmed by 0 bases and J by 0 bases, leaving 10 bases between them. Per germline, CDR1 LGHNA and CDR2 YSLEER. CDR3 length equals 16 residues. This rearrangement joins TRBV4-3 to TRBJ2-3, with a weak D call TRBD1 (5 bases). This TCR was sampled from an adult with an advanced solid tumor such as melanoma, head and neck, liver or kidney cancer. The sequences come from CD4+ or CD8+ T cells sorted from blood, collected in a trial of the OX40 agonist ivuxolimab. The CDR3 protein is CASSQDSAGSTDTQYF. In DNA, the CDR3 is TGCGCCAGCAGCCAAGATTCGGCAGGGAGCACAGATACGCAGTATTTT.